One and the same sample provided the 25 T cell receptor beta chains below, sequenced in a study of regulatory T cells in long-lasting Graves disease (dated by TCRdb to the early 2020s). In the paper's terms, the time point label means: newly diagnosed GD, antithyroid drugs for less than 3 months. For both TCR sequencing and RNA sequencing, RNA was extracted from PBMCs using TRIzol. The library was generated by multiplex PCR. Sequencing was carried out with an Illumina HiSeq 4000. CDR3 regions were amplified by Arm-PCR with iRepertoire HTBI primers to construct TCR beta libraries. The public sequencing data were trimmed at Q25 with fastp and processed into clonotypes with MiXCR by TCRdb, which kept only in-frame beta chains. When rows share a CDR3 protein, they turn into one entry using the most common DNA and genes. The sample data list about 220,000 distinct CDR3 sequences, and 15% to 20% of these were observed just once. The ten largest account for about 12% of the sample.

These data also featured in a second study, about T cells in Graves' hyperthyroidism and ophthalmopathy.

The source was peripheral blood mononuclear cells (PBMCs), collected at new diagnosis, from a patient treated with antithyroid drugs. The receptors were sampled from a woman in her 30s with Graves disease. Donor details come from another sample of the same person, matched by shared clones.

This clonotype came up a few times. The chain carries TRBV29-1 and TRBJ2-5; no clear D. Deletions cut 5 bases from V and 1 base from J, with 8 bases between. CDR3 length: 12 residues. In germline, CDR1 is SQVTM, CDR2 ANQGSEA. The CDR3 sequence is CSVFRIQETQYF. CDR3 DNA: TGCAGCGTTTTCAGAATCCAAGAGACCCAGTACTTC.

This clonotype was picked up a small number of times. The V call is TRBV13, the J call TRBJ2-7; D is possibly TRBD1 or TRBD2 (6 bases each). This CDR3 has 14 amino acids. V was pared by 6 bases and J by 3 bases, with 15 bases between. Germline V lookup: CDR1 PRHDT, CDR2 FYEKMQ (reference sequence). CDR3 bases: TGTGCCAGCAGGGGGAGGACAGAGAACTACGAGCAGTACTTC. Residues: CASRGRTENYEQYF. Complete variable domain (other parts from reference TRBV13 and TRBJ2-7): AAGVIQSPRHLIKEKRETATLKCYPIPRHDTVYWYQQGPGQDPQFLISFYEKMQSDKGSIPDRFSAQQFSDYHSELNMSSLELGDSALYFCASRGRTENYEQYFGPGTRLTVT.

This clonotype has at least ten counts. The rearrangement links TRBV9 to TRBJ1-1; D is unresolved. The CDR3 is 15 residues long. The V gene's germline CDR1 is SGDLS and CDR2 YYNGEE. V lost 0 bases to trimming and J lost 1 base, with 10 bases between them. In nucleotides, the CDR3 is TGTGCCAGCAGCGTAGGGGAGGGAGGGAACACTGAAGCTTTCTTT. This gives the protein CASSVGEGGNTEAFF.

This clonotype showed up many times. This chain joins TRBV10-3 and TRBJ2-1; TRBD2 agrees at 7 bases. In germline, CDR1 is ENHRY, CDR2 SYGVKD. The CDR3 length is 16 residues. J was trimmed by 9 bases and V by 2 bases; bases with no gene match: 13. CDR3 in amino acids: CAISEGGVNPRGEQFF. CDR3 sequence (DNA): TGTGCCATCAGTGAGGGGGGGGTAAACCCCCGGGGTGAGCAGTTCTTC.

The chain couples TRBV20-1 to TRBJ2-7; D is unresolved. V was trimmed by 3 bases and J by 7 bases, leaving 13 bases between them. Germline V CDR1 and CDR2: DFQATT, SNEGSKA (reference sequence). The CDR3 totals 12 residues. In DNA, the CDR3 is TGCAGTGCTAGTGCCGGTGGGCGGGAGCAGTACTTC. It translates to CSASAGGREQYF.

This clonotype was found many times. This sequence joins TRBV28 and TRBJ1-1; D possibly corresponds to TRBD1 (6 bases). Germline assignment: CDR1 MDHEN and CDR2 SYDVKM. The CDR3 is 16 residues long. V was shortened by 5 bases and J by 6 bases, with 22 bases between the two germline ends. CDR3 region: CASSPNTRQVDPEAFF. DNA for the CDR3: TGTGCCAGCAGTCCAAATACCAGACAGGTGGACCCTGAAGCTTTCTTT.

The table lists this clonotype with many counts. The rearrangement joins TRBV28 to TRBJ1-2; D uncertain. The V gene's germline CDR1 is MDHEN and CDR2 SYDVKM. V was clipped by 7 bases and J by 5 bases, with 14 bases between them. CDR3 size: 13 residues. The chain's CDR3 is CASTFGGRYGYTF. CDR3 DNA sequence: TGTGCCAGCACTTTCGGAGGGAGGTATGGCTACACCTTC.

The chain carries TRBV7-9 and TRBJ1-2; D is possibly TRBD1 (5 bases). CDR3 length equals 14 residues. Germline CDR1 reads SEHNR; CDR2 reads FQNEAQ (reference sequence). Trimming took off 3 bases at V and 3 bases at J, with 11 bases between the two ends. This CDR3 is CASSLARDDYGYTF. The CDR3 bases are TGTGCCAGCAGCTTGGCGAGGGACGACTATGGCTACACCTTC.

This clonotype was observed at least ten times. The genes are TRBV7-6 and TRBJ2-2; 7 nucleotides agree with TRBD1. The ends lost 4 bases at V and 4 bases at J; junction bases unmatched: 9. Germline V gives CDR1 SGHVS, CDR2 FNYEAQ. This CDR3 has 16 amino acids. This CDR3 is CASSSTETGPTGELFF. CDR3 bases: TGTGCCAGCAGCTCGACCGAGACAGGGCCCACCGGGGAGCTGTTTTTT.

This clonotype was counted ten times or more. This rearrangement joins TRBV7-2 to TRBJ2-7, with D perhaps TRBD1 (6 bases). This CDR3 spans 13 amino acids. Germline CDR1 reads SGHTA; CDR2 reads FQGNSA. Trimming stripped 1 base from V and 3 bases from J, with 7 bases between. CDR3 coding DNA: TGTGCCAGCAGCTTAGGGACAGTCTACGAGCAGTACTTC. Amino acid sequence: CASSLGTVYEQYF.

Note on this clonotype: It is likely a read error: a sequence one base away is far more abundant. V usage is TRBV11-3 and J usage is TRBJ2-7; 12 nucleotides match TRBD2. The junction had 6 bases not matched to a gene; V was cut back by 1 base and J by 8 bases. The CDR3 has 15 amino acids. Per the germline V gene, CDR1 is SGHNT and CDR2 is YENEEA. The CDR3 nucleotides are TGTGCCAGCAGCTTAGCTAGCGGGGGGGCCGCCCAGCAGTACTTC. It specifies CASSLASGGAAQQYF. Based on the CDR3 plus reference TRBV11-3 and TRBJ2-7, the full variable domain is EAGVVQSPRYKIIEKKQPVAFWCNPISGHNTLYWYLQNLGQGPELLIRYENEEAVDDSQLPKDRFSAERLKGVDSTLKIQPAELGDSAVYLCASSLASGGAAQQYFGPGTRLTVT.

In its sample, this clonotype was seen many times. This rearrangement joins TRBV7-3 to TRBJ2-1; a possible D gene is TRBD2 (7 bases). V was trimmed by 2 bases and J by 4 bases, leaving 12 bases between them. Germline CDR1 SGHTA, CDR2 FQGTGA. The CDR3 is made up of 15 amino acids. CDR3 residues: CASSLSGGQYNEQFF. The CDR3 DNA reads TGTGCCAGCAGCTTATCGGGGGGACAATACAATGAGCAGTTCTTC.

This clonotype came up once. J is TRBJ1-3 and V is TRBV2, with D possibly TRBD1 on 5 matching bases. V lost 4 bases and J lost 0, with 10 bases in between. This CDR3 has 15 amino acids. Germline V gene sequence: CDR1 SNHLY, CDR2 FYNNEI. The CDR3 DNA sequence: TGTGCCAGCAGTGTAATGGGGGTCTCTGGAAACACCATATATTTT. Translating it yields CASSVMGVSGNTIYF.

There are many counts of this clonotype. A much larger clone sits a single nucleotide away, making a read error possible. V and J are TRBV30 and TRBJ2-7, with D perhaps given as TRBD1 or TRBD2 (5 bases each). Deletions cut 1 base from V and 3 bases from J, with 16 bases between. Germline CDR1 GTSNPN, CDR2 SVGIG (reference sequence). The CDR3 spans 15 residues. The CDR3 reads CAWSGEGFDFYEQYF. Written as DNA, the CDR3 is TGTGCCTGGAGTGGTGAGGGGTTCGACTTCTACGAGCAGTACTTC. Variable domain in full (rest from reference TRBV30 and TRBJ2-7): SQTIHQWPATLVQPVGSPLSLECTVEGTSNPNLYWYRQAAGRGLQLLFYSVGIGQISSEVPQNLSASRPQDRQFILSSKKLLLSDSGFYLCAWSGEGFDFYEQYFGPGTRLTVT.

The chain's CDR3 is CASSYSASAPYEQYF. The CDR3 bases are TGTGCCAGCAGTTACTCAGCTAGCGCCCCTTACGAGCAGTACTTC. The rearrangement joins TRBV6-2 or TRBV6-3 to TRBJ2-7; TRBD2 might be the D (6 bases). The germline V gene encodes CDR1 MNHEY and CDR2 SVGEGT. V dropped 0 bases and J dropped 4 bases, with 13 bases sitting between them. The CDR3 sequence is 15 residues long.

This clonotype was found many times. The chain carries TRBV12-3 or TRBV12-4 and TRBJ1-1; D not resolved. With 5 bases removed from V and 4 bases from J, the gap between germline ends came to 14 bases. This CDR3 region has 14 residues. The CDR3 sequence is CASSPPGLFTEAFF. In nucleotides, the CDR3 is TGTGCCAGCAGTCCCCCGGGTCTTTTCACTGAAGCTTTCTTT.

The CDR3 loop reads CSALLAGSQETQYF. The CDR3 coding sequence is TGCAGTGCCCTACTAGCGGGGTCCCAAGAGACCCAGTACTTC. The chain carries TRBV20-1 and TRBJ2-5, with 10 positions matching TRBD2. J lost 1 base, V lost 6 bases, and 5 bases had no gene match. The CDR3 loop spans 14 amino acids. Germline loops: CDR1 DFQATT, CDR2 SNEGSKA (reference sequence).

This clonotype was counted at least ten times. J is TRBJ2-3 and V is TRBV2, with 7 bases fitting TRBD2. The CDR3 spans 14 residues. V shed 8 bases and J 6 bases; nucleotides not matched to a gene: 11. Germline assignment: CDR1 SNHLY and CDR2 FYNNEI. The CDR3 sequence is CASGGTSAIDTQYF. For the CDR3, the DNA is TGTGCCAGCGGGGGTACTAGCGCCATTGATACGCAGTATTTT.

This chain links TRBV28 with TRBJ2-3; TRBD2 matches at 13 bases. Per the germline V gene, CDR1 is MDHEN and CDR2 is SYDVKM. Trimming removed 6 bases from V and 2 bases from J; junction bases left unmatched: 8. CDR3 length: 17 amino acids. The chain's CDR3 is CASRKGTSGAATDTQYF. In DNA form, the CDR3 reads TGTGCCAGCAGAAAAGGGACTAGCGGGGCTGCCACAGATACGCAGTATTTT. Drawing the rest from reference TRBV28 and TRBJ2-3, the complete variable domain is DVKVTQSSRYLVKRTGEKVFLECVQDMDHENMFWYRQDPGLGLRLIYFSYDVKMKEKGDIPEGYSVSREKKERFSLILESASTNQTSMYLCASRKGTSGAATDTQYFGPGTRLTVL.

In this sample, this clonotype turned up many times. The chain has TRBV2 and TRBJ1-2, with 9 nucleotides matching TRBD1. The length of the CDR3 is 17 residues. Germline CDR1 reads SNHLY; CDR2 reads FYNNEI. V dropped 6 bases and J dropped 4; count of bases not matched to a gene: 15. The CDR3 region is CASRVDAGTGPLYGYTF. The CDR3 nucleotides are TGTGCCAGCAGAGTCGACGCCGGGACAGGGCCCCTCTATGGCTACACCTTC.

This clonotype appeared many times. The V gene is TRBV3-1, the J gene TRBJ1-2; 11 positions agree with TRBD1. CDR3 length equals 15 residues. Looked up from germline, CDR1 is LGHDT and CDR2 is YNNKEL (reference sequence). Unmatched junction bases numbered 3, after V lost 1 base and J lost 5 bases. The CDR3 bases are TGTGCCAGCAGCCAAGGGACAGGGGGCACTTATGGCTACACCTTC. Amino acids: CASSQGTGGTYGYTF.

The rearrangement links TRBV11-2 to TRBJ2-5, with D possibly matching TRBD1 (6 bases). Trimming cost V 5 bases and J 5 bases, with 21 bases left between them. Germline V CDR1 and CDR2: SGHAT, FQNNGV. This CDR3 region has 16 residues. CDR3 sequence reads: CASSPREGLQGETQYF. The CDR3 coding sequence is TGTGCCAGCAGCCCAAGGGAAGGGCTTCAGGGGGAGACCCAGTACTTC. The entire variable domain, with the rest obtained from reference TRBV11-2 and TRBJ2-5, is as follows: EAGVAQSPRYKIIEKRQSVAFWCNPISGHATLYWYQQILGQGPKLLIQFQNNGVVDDSQLPKDRFSAERLKGVDSTLKIQPAKLEDSAVYLCASSPREGLQGETQYFGPGTRLLVL.

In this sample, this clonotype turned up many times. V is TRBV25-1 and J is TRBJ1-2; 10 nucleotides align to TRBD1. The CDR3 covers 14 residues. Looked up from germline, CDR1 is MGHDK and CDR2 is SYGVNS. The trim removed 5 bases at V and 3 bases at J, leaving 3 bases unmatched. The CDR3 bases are TGTGCCAGCAGTAGACAGGGGGCCCACTATGGCTACACCTTC. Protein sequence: CASSRQGAHYGYTF.

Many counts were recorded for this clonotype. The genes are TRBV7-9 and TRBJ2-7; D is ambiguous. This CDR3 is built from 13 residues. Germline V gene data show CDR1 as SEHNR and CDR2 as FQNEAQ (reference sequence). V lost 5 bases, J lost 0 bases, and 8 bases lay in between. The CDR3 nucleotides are TGTGCCAGCAGCGCGGACCCCTCCTACGAGCAGTACTTC. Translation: CASSADPSYEQYF.

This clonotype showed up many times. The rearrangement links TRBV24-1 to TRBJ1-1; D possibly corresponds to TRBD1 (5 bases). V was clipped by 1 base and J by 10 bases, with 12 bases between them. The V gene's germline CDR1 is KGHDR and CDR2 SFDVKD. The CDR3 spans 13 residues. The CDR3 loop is CATSDFSGAGAFF. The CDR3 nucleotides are TGTGCCACCAGTGATTTTAGCGGGGCAGGAGCTTTCTTT.